What follows are 27 T cell receptor beta chains derived from one specimen sequenced in a study of blood T cell repertoires in COVID-19. Here immunoSEQ multiplex PCR was the method, and the copy in TCRdb shows in-frame clones only, minus some. The repertoire holds nearly 250,000 clones, with about 80% as singletons. Source material: peripheral blood. The receptor source for this set is a woman over 75 with acute or convalescent COVID-19.

A remark on this clone: Distinct nucleotide sequences in the sample also encode this CDR3. This chain connects TRBV21-1 to TRBJ2-2; the table's D call TRBD2 went unverified against the DNA. TRBV21-1 is assigned pseudogene status. The CDR3 contains 19 residues. The CDR3 sequence: CASSKERGGQGREPGELFF. CDR3 DNA sequence: TGTGCCAGCAGCAAAGAGCGGGGGGGCCAGGGCAGGGAACCCGGGGAGCTGTTTTTT.

The chain has TRBV6-1 and TRBJ1-5; the D is unclear. The germline CDR1 and CDR2 sequences are MNHNS and SASEGT. Trimming removed 2 bases at V and 2 bases at J, with 13 bases between. This CDR3 region has 16 residues. CDR3 amino acids: CASSELPGIGNQPQHF. CDR3 coding DNA: TGTGCCAGCAGTGAATTACCGGGGATTGGCAATCAGCCCCAGCATTTT.

The rearrangement uses TRBV4-3 and TRBJ1-2, with 8 bases matching TRBD1. V gave up 2 bases and J gave up 0 bases; unmatched junction bases: 5. Germline V gene sequence: CDR1 LGHNA, CDR2 YSLEER. The CDR3 is made up of 16 amino acids. This CDR3 reads CASSQKGTGANYGYTF. The CDR3 nucleotides read TGCGCCAGCAGCCAAAAAGGGACAGGAGCTAACTATGGCTACACCTTC.

The chain combines TRBV3-1 (or the pseudogene TRBV3-2) with TRBJ2-2, with 7 positions matching TRBD1. Germline V gene lookup returns CDR1 LGHDT and CDR2 YNNKEL (reference sequence). The CDR3 has 14 amino acids. J lost 4 bases, V lost 4 bases, and 3 bases had no gene match. CDR3 in DNA: TGTGCCAGCAGCCGGACAGGTTTCACCGGGGAGCTGTTTTTT. It codes for CASSRTGFTGELFF.

The chain links TRBV6-6 to TRBJ1-5; D perhaps matches TRBD1 (6 bases). Between the trimmed V and J ends, which lost 6 bases and 9 bases, there was a span of 18 bases. CDR3 size: 14 residues. Germline lookup yields CDR1 MNHNY and CDR2 SVGAGI (reference sequence). CDR3 residues: CASSLPGGVSPQHF. The CDR3 nucleotides read TGTGCCAGCAGCCTTCCGGGGGGCGTTTCGCCCCAGCATTTT.

The V call is TRBV5-8, the J call TRBJ1-2; tentatively, D is TRBD1 (5 bases). V was cut by 4 bases and J by 8 bases, with 18 bases left in between. The CDR3 is made up of 14 amino acids. CDR1 is SGHTS, CDR2 YDEGEE, per germline. The CDR3 DNA reads TGTGCCAGCAGCCTATTCGCTGGGGCAGGGGGCTACACCTTC. This sequence encodes CASSLFAGAGGYTF.

V usage is TRBV7-2 and J usage is TRBJ1-5; D may be TRBD1 (6 bases). V gave up 3 bases and J gave up 7 bases, with 13 bases separating them. Germline CDR1 SGHTA, CDR2 FQGNSA. There are 14 residues in the CDR3. The CDR3 here is CASSFGGLRQPQHF. The CDR3 coding sequence is TGTGCCAGCAGCTTCGGGGGGCTGAGGCAGCCCCAGCATTTT. The full variable domain, in which reference TRBV7-2 and TRBJ1-5 provide the parts outside the CDR3, is GAGVSQSPSNKVTEKGKDVELRCDPISGHTALYWYRQSLGQGLEFLIYFQGNSAPDKSGLPSDRFSAERTGGSVSTLTIQRTQQEDSAVYLCASSFGGLRQPQHFGDGTRLSIL.

The chain couples TRBV4-3 to TRBJ1-3; 10 positions match TRBD1. V lost 1 base to trimming and J lost 2 bases; unmatched junction nucleotides: 11. The germline CDR1 and CDR2 sequences are LGHNA and YSLEER. The CDR3 length is 19 residues. This CDR3 reads CASSQVFPDRGKPGNTIYF. The CDR3 nucleotides read TGCGCCAGCAGCCAAGTTTTCCCGGACAGGGGGAAGCCTGGAAACACCATATATTTT.

The sample holds a few counts of this clone. CDR3 DNA: TGTGCCAGCAGTTTAACCCCGGGGAACATGAACACTGAAGCTTTCTTT. Protein sequence: CASSLTPGNMNTEAFF. This sequence joins TRBV28 and TRBJ1-1; D gene unclear. Germline V lookup: CDR1 MDHEN, CDR2 SYDVKM. This CDR3 is 16 amino acids long. Deletions cut 2 bases from V and 0 bases from J, with 13 bases between.

This chain links TRBV14 with TRBJ2-1; the match to TRBD2 covers 7 bases. CDR3 length: 15 amino acids. Per germline, CDR1 SGHDN and CDR2 FVKESK. Trimming cost V 1 base and J 8 bases; bases outside gene matches: 8. Here the CDR3 DNA reads TGTGCCAGCAGCCAAGTGGCGGGAGCGGTTTATGAGCAGTTCTTC. It encodes CASSQVAGAVYEQFF.

The chain links TRBV7-3 to TRBJ2-7, with 11 bases fitting TRBD1. The CDR3 consists of 17 residues. The germline gives CDR1 SGHTA, CDR2 FQGTGA. V gave up 2 bases and J gave up 7 bases; unmatched junction bases: 13. The chain's CDR3 is CASSLAGTGGLYREQYF. CDR3 coding DNA: TGTGCCAGCAGCTTAGCGGGGACAGGGGGTTTGTACCGGGAGCAGTACTTC.

This sequence joins TRBV2 and TRBJ1-5; 9 bases agree with TRBD1. With 6 bases clipped from V and 2 bases from J, the junction kept 5 bases outside the gene matches. CDR3 size: 15 residues. Germline loops: CDR1 SNHLY, CDR2 FYNNEI. DNA for the CDR3: TGTGCCAGCAGACAGGGGGCTCTGGGCAATCAGCCCCAGCATTTT. Its translation: CASRQGALGNQPQHF. Variable domain in full (rest from reference TRBV2 and TRBJ1-5): EPEVTQTPSHQVTQMGQEVILRCVPISNHLYFYWYRQILGQKVEFLVSFYNNEISEKSEIFDDQFSVERPDGSNFTLKIRSTKLEDSAMYFCASRQGALGNQPQHFGDGTRLSIL.

CDR3 in amino acids: CASSPGTSGATGELFF. The CDR3 nucleotides are TGTGCCAGCAGCCCTGGGACTAGCGGTGCGACCGGGGAGCTGTTTTTT. This chain links TRBV7-6 with TRBJ2-2; 11 nucleotides agree with TRBD2. The CDR3 length is 16 residues. The germline CDR1 and CDR2 sequences are SGHVS and FNYEAQ. J was trimmed by 5 bases and V by 5 bases; bases with no gene match: 7.

The genes are TRBV5-1 and TRBJ1-3, with 12 bases fitting TRBD1. Germline V gene data show CDR1 as SGHRS and CDR2 as YFSETQ. J was trimmed by 2 bases and V by 4 bases; bases with no gene match: 7. CDR3 size: 17 residues. The CDR3 region is CASSPGGTGGAGNTIYF. In DNA, the CDR3 is TGCGCCAGCAGCCCCGGGGGGACAGGGGGCGCTGGAAACACCATATATTTT.

This sequence joins TRBV15 and TRBJ2-3, with D possibly TRBD2 on 5 matching bases. This CDR3 is built from 18 residues. Germline loops: CDR1 LNHNV, CDR2 YYDKDF (reference sequence). Trimming stripped 0 bases from V and 1 base from J, with 17 bases between. CDR3 coding DNA: TGTGCCACCAGCAGAGATTTGGGTGGTAGCGTTGGCACAGATACGCAGTATTTT. It codes for CATSRDLGGSVGTDTQYF.

This chain joins TRBV5-1 and TRBJ2-7; the match to TRBD1 covers 11 bases. The trim removed 4 bases at V and 6 bases at J, leaving 9 bases unmatched. The CDR3 has 15 amino acids. Per the germline V gene, CDR1 is SGHRS and CDR2 is YFSETQ. As DNA, the CDR3 is TGCGCCAGCAGCCCCGGGACAGGGGGTTCTAGCGAGCAGTACTTC. This gives the protein CASSPGTGGSSEQYF.

This sequence joins TRBV9 and TRBJ2-5, with 7 bases aligning to TRBD2. Germline loops: CDR1 SGDLS, CDR2 YYNGEE. The CDR3 has 15 amino acids. J lost 3 bases, V lost 1 base, and 6 bases had no gene match. CDR3: CASSVTFAGEETQYF. The CDR3 nucleotides are TGTGCCAGCAGCGTAACGTTTGCGGGGGAAGAGACCCAGTACTTC.

V gene TRBV2 combines with J gene TRBJ2-1; 10 positions agree with TRBD2. Germline V gene data show CDR1 as SNHLY and CDR2 as FYNNEI. The CDR3 sequence is 16 residues long. With V trimmed by 6 bases and J by 5 bases, 10 bases remained unmatched. CDR3 amino acids: CASRTPLAGVDNEQFF. The CDR3 DNA reads TGTGCCAGCAGGACTCCTCTAGCGGGAGTTGACAATGAGCAGTTCTTC.

The V and J genes are TRBV28 and TRBJ2-2; 7 bases fit TRBD1. Germline V CDR1 and CDR2: MDHEN, SYDVKM. V gave up 5 bases and J gave up 4 bases; unmatched junction bases: 7. The CDR3 is 15 amino acids. The CDR3, as DNA: TGTGCCAGCAGTGACCGACAGGGCTTCACCGGGGAGCTGTTTTTT. This encodes CASSDRQGFTGELFF.

The V and J genes are TRBV18 and TRBJ2-5; no reliable D call. The CDR3 totals 14 residues. Between the trimmed V and J ends, which lost 2 bases and 3 bases, there was a span of 10 bases. The germline V gene encodes CDR1 KGHSH and CDR2 LQKENI. The CDR3 bases are TGTGCCAGCTCACCATTTCCGAGCGAAGAGACCCAGTACTTC. Translating gives CASSPFPSEETQYF.

V gene TRBV5-5 combines with J gene TRBJ2-1; D call uncertain. The CDR3 sequence is 14 residues long. V lost 2 bases and J lost 0, with 6 bases in between. CDR1 is SGHKS, CDR2 YYEKEE, per germline (reference sequence). CDR3 in DNA: TGTGCCAGCAGCTTATCGAGCTCCTACAATGAGCAGTTCTTC. This codes for CASSLSSSYNEQFF.

The CDR3 DNA sequence: TGTGCCAGTAGCCCGGACAGCCGCGCTTCTTCGAACTATGGCTACACCTTC. This translates into CASSPDSRASSNYGYTF. This chain uses TRBV19 with TRBJ1-2; weak D call: TRBD1 (6 bases). Germline V gene sequence: CDR1 LNHDA, CDR2 SQIVND (reference sequence). The CDR3 loop spans 17 amino acids. Trimming pared 6 bases from V and 2 bases from J, leaving 22 bases between.

V gene TRBV5-1 combines with J gene TRBJ2-3; the match to TRBD2 covers 8 bases. Per the germline V gene, CDR1 is SGHRS and CDR2 is YFSETQ. The ends lost 2 bases at V and 0 bases at J; junction bases unmatched: 2. The CDR3 spans 15 residues. DNA of the CDR3: TGCGCCAGCAGCTTCCCTAGCGGGAGCACAGATACGCAGTATTTT. Translating gives CASSFPSGSTDTQYF. Complete variable domain (other parts from reference TRBV5-1 and TRBJ2-3): KAGVTQTPRYLIKTRGQQVTLSCSPISGHRSVSWYQQTPGQGLQFLFEYFSETQRNKGNFPGRFSGRQFSNSRSEMNVSTLELGDSALYLCASSFPSGSTDTQYFGPGTRLTVL.

The J gene is TRBJ2-7, the V gene TRBV18; 11 bases map to TRBD2. The trim removed 2 bases at V and 0 bases at J, leaving 3 bases unmatched. Germline CDR1 is KGHSH and CDR2 is LQKENI. The CDR3 has 16 residues. In nucleotides, the CDR3 is TGTGCCAGCTCACCATTTACTAGCGGGAGCTCCTACGAGCAGTACTTC. It translates to CASSPFTSGSSYEQYF.

This clone was detected once. This chain uses TRBV27 with TRBJ2-3; D is unclear. V gave up 5 bases and J gave up 0 bases, with 6 bases separating them. The germline V gene encodes CDR1 MNHEY and CDR2 SMNVEV (reference sequence). This CDR3 is 13 amino acids long. CDR3 amino acids: CASSPHSTDTQYF. CDR3 sequence (DNA): TGTGCCAGCAGTCCACACAGCACAGATACGCAGTATTTT.

The gene calls are TRBV7-2 and TRBJ2-5; tentative D call: TRBD2 (6 bases). Germline lookup yields CDR1 SGHTA and CDR2 FQGNSA. The CDR3 runs to 14 residues. The V end was cut by 7 bases, the J end by 4 bases, with 16 bases between. CDR3 DNA: TGTGCCAGCACGCAGGCGGGATCTGGAGAGACCCAGTACTTC. Its protein is CASTQAGSGETQYF.

V and J are TRBV7-8 and TRBJ2-7; D call uncertain. The V gene lost 1 base and the J gene lost 6 bases, with 4 bases spanning the gap. Germline lookup yields CDR1 SGHVS and CDR2 FQNEAQ. CDR3 length: 11 residues. CDR3 in DNA: TGTGCCAGCAGCTTAGTGGCCGAGCAGTACTTC. Translated: CASSLVAEQYF.